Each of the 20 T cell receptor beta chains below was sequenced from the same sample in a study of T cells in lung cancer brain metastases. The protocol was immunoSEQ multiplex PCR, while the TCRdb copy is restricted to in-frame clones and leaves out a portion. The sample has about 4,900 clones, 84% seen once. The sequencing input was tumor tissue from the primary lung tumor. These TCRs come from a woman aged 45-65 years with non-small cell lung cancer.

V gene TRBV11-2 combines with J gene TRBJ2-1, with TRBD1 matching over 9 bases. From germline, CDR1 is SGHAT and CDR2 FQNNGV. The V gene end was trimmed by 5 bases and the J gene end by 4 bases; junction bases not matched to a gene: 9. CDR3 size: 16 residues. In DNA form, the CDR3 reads TGTGCCAGCAGCCCGAGGACCGGGACAGGGTACAATGAGCAGTTCTTC. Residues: CASSPRTGTGYNEQFF.

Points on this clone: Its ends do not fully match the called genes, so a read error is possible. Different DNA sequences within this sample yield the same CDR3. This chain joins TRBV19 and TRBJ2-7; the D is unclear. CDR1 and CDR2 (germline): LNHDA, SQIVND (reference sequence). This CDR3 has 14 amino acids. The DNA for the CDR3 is TGTGCTAGTAGTATAAGGCAGAATTTCCACGAGCAGTACTTC. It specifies CASSIRQNFHEQYF.

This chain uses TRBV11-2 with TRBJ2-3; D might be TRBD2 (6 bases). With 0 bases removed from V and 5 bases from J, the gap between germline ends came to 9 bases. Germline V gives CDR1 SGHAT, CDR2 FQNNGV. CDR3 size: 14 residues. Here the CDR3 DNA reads TGTGCCAGCAGCTTAGATCTGGGGGGAGATACGCAGTATTTT. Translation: CASSLDLGGDTQYF.

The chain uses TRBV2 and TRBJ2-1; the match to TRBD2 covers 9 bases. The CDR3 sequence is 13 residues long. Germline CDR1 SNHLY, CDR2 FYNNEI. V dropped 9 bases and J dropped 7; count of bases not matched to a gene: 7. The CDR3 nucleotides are TGTGCCAGTGCTAGCGGGACGGGAAATGAGCAGTTCTTC. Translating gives CASASGTGNEQFF.

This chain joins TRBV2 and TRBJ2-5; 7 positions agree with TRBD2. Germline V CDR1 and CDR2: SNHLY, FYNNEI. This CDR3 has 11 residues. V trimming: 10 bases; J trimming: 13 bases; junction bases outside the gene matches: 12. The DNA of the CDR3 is TGTGCCAACAGCGGGGTCCTCCACGGGTACTTC. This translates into CANSGVLHGYF.

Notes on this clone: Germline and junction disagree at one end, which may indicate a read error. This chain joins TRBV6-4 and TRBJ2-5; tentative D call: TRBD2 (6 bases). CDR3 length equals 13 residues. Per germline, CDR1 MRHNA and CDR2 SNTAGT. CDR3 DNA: TGTGTCAGCAGTCCTAGCGCTCAAGAGACCCAGTACTTC. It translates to CVSSPSAQETQYF.

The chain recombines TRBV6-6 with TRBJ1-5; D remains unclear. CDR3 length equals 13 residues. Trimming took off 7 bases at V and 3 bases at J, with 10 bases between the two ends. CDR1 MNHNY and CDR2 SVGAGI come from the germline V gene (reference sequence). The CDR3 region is CASNLGLNQPQHF. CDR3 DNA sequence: TGTGCCAGCAACCTCGGACTCAATCAGCCCCAGCATTTT.

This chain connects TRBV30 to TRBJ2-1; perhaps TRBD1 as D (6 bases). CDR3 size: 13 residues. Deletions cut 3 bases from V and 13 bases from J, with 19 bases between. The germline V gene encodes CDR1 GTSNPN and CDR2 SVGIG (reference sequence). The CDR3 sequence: CAWRQQGTPRQFF. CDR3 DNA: TGTGCCTGGAGACAACAGGGCACTCCTCGCCAGTTCTTC. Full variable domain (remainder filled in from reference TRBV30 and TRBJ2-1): SQTIHQWPATLVQPVGSPLSLECTVEGTSNPNLYWYRQAAGRGLQLLFYSVGIGQISSEVPQNLSASRPQDRQFILSSKKLLLSDSGFYLCAWRQQGTPRQFFGPGTRLTVL.

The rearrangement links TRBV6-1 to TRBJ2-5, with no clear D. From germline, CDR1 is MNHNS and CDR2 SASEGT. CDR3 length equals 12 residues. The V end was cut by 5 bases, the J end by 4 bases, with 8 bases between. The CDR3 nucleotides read TGTGCCAGCAGTCGGGCCGTAGAGACCCAGTACTTC. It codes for CASSRAVETQYF.

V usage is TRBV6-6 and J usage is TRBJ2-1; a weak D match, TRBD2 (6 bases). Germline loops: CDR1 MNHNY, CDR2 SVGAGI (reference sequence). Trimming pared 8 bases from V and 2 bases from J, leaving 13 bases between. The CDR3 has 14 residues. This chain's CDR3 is CASGYGSPYNEQFF. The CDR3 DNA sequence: TGTGCCAGCGGGTACGGGAGTCCCTACAATGAGCAGTTCTTC.

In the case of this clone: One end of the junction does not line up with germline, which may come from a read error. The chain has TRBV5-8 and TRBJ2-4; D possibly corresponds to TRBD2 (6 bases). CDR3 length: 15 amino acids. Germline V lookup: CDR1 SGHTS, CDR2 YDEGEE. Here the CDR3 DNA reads TGTGCCAGCAGTTTGGGAGGAAGTTCCAAAAACATTCAGTACTTC. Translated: CASSLGGSSKNIQYF. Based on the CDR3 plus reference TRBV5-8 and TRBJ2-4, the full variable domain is EAGVTQSPTHLIKTRGQQATLRCSPISGHTSVYWYQQALGLGLQFLLWYDEGEERNRGNFPPRFSGRQFPNYSSELNVNALELEDSALYLCASSLGGSSKNIQYFGAGTRLSVL.

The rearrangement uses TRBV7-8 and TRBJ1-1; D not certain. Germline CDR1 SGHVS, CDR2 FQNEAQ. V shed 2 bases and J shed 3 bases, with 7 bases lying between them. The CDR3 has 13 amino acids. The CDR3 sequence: CASSLQEYTEAFF. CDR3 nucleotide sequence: TGTGCCAGCAGCTTACAAGAGTACACTGAAGCTTTCTTT. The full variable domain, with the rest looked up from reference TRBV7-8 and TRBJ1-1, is GAGVSQSPRYKVAKRGQDVALRCDPISGHVSLFWYQQALGQGPEFLTYFQNEAQLDKSGLPSDRFFAERPEGSVSTLKIQRTQQEDSAVYLCASSLQEYTEAFFGQGTRLTVV.

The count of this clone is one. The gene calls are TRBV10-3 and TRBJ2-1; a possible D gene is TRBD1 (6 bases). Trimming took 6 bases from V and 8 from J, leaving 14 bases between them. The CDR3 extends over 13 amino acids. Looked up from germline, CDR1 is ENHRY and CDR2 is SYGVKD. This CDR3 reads CAISDRYQDEQFF. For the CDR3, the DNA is TGTGCCATCAGCGACAGGTACCAGGATGAGCAGTTCTTC.

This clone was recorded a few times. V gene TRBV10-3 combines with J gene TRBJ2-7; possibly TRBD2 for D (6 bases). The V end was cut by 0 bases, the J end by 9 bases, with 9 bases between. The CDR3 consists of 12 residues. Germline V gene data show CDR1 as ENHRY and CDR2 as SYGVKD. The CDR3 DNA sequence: TGTGCCATCAGTGAGTCCCGGGGGTGGCAGTACTTC. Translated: CAISESRGWQYF.

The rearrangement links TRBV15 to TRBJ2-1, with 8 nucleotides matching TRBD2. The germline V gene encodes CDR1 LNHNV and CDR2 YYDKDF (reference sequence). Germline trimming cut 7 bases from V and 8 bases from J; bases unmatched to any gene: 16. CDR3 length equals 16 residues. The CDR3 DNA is TGTGCCACCAACGGGCGGTCGGGACTAGGATTCTATGAGCAGTTCTTC. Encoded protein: CATNGRSGLGFYEQFF.

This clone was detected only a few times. As DNA, the CDR3 is TGTGCCAGCAGCCAACAGGGTCGGACTGAAGCTTTCTTT. Amino acids: CASSQQGRTEAFF. The rearrangement joins TRBV27 to TRBJ1-1, with D tentatively TRBD1 (6 bases). Germline V gene data show CDR1 as MNHEY and CDR2 as SMNVEV (reference sequence). V gave up 6 bases and J gave up 5 bases, with 13 bases separating them. The CDR3 runs 13 residues.

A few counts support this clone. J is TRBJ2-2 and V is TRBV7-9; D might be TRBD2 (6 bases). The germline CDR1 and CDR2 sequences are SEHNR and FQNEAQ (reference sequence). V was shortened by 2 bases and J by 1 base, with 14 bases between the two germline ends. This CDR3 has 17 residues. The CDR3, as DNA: TGTGCCAGCAGCTTACTCCGTGGGCGGGGGAACACCGGGGAGCTGTTTTTT. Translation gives CASSLLRGRGNTGELFF.

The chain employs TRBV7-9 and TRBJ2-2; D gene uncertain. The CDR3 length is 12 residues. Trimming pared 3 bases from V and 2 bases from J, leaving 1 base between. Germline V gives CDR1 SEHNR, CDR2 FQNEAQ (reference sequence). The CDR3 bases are TGTGCCAGCAGCTTTAACACCGGGGAGCTGTTTTTT. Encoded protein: CASSFNTGELFF.

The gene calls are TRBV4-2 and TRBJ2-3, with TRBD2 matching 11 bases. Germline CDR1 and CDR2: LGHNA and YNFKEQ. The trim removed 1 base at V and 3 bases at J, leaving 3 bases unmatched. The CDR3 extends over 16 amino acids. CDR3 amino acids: CASSQGSSGGTDTQYF. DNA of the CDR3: TGTGCCAGCAGCCAAGGCTCTAGCGGGGGGACAGATACGCAGTATTTT.

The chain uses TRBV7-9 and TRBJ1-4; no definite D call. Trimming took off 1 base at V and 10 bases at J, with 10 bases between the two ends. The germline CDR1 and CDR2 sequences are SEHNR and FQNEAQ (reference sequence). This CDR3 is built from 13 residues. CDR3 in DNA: TGTGCCAGCAGCTTAGAACTCACTGGAAAACTGTTTTTT. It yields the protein CASSLELTGKLFF.